This TCR beta chain stems from a study of T cells in Graves' hyperthyroidism and ophthalmopathy. General observations from the study: Progression to ophthalmopathy was predicted a median of approximately 6.4 months early.

This CDR3 spans 13 amino acids. Trimming removed 8 bases from V and 2 bases from J, with 11 bases in between. Amplification yielded TCR beta CDR3 regions, with RNA transcripts as the source. The HTBI primer set was used in a first-round RT-PCR of the TCR CDR3. TCRdb re-analysed the multiplex PCR reads in MiXCR, keeping a single row per CDR3 protein. The data show about 520,000 distinct CDR3 sequences, approximately 25% seen once. This clonotype was recorded at least ten times. Its cognate antigen is unknown. This chain uses TRBV12-3 or TRBV12-4 with TRBJ2-3; D gene ambiguous. Sequenced: blood. The receptor was derived from a woman under 40 with Graves' ophthalmopathy. DNA of the CDR3: TGTGCCAGCTCATTAGGGTACACAGATACGCAGTATTTT. Protein product: CASSLGYTDTQYF.